These 5 T cell receptor beta chains were sequenced from one sample in a study of cytomegalovirus exposure and HLA in healthy donors. PCR employed 60 Vbeta and 13 Jbeta primers. Clones were read by immunoSEQ multiplex PCR, and TCRdb kept only the in-frame ones, dropping some. The listing contains about 210,000 clones. What was sequenced was PBMCs. These receptors were taken from a woman aged 30 to 39 in good health and CMV-seropositive.

V usage is TRBV27 and J usage is TRBJ2-5, with a tentative D call TRBD2 (5 bases). Between the trimmed V and J ends, which lost 6 bases and 1 base, there was a span of 24 bases. This CDR3 has 18 amino acids. CDR1 and CDR2 from the germline V gene are MNHEY and SMNVEV (reference sequence). CDR3 loop: CASSQTLDSGRIQETQYF. CDR3 nucleotides: TGTGCCAGCAGCCAAACCCTAGATTCGGGGAGAATCCAAGAGACCCAGTACTTC.

The chain couples TRBV18 to TRBJ1-1, with a possible D match to TRBD1 (5 bases). This CDR3 comprises 15 residues. Trimming stripped 2 bases from V and 1 base from J, with 11 bases between. The germline CDR1 and CDR2 sequences are KGHSH and LQKENI. The CDR3, as DNA: TGTGCCAGCTCACCAGGCCAGGGATGGAACACTGAAGCTTTCTTT. Encoded protein: CASSPGQGWNTEAFF.

The V and J genes are TRBV7-9 and TRBJ2-3; D may be TRBD1 (6 bases). The ends were cut back, 5 bases at V and 6 bases at J, with 18 bases in the middle. Germline lookup yields CDR1 SEHNR and CDR2 FQNEAQ (reference sequence). The CDR3 length is 15 residues. CDR3 protein: CASSPRQGSLDTQYF. DNA of the CDR3: TGTGCCAGCAGCCCCCGGCAGGGGTCGTTGGATACGCAGTATTTT.

This chain joins TRBV2 and TRBJ2-7, with D maybe TRBD1 (5 bases). The CDR3 length is 12 residues. CDR1 and CDR2 (germline): SNHLY, FYNNEI. The ends were cut back, 4 bases at V and 3 bases at J, with 7 bases in the middle. The CDR3 loop reads CASSGDSYEQYF. CDR3 coding DNA: TGTGCCAGCAGTGGCGACAGCTACGAGCAGTACTTC.

V and J are TRBV18 and TRBJ1-2; TRBD1 is a possible D gene (6 bases). This CDR3 comprises 14 residues. V shed 4 bases and J shed 6 bases, with 15 bases lying between them. CDR1 and CDR2 from the germline V gene are KGHSH and LQKENI. Here the CDR3 DNA reads TGTGCCAGCTCACTCCCGGGGGGGCTGGATGGCTACACCTTC. Translation: CASSLPGGLDGYTF.